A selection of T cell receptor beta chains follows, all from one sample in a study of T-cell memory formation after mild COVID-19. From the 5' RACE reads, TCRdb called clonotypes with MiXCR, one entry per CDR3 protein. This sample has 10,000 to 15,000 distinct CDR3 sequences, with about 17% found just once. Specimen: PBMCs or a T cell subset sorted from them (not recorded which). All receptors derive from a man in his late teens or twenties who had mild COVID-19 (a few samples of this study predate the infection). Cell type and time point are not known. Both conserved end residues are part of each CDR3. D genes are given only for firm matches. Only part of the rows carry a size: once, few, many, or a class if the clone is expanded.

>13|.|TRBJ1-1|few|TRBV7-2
CASSSQGNTEAFF
TGTGCCAGCAGCTCACAGGGCAACACTGAAGCTTTCTTT
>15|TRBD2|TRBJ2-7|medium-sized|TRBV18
CASSPTGGTTYEQYF
TGTGCCAGCTCACCCACGGGGGGGACGACCTACGAGCAGTACTTC
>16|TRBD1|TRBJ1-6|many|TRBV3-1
CASSQGSTGGRSPLHF
TGTGCCAGCAGCCAGGGGTCCACAGGGGGCAGGTCACCCCTCCACTTT
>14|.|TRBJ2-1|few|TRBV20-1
CSASPGSSYNEQFF
TGCAGTGCTAGCCCCGGGAGCTCCTACAATGAGCAGTTCTTC
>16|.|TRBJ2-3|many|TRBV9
CASSVHSGTSTDTQYF
TGTGCCAGCAGCGTACACAGCGGAACTAGCACAGATACGCAGTATTTT
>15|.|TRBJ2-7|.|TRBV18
CASSSQGSQGYEQYF
TGTGCCAGCTCATCCCAGGGTTCCCAGGGCTACGAGCAGTACTTC
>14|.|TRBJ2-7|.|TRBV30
CAWSVLPYFYEQYF
TGTGCCTGGAGTGTACTCCCTTATTTCTACGAGCAGTACTTC
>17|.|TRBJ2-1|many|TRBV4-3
CASSLRPPRPVMVEQFF
TGCGCCAGCAGCCTAAGACCGCCGCGCCCGGTGATGGTTGAGCAGTTCTTC
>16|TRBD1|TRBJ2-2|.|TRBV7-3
CASSTPGGQAGGELFF
TGTGCCAGCAGCACGCCCGGAGGACAGGCGGGCGGGGAGCTGTTTTTT
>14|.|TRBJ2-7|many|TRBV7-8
CASSLSEGTYEQYF
TGTGCCAGCAGCTTATCGGAGGGAACCTACGAGCAGTACTTC
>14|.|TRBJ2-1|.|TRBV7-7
CASSQYGYHNEQFF
TGTGCTAGCAGCCAGTATGGCTACCACAATGAGCAGTTCTTC
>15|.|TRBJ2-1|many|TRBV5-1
CASSPLLFSSNEQFF
TGCGCCAGCAGCCCTCTCCTATTTTCGTCCAATGAGCAGTTCTTC
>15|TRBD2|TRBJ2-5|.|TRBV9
CASSVATGGLETQYF
TGTGCCAGCAGCGTAGCTACGGGGGGGCTGGAGACCCAGTACTTC
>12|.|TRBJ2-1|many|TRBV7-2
CASSLDYNEQFF
TGTGCCAGCAGCCTGGACTACAATGAGCAGTTCTTC
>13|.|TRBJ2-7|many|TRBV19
CASKAGRGYEQYF
TGTGCCAGTAAGGCGGGGCGTGGGTACGAGCAGTACTTC
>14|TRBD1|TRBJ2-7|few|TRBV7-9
CASSYRTGNYEQYF
TGTGCCAGCAGCTACAGGACAGGGAACTACGAGCAGTACTTC
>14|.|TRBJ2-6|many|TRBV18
CASSPATGGNVLTF
TGTGCCAGCTCACCCGCCACAGGAGGCAACGTCCTGACTTTC
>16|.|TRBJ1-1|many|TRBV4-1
CASSQGWRGVNTEAFF
TGCGCCAGCAGCCAAGGCTGGAGGGGAGTGAACACTGAAGCTTTCTTT
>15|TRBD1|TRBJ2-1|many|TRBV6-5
CASSYGTGVANEQFF
TGTGCCAGCAGTTACGGGACAGGGGTGGCAAATGAGCAGTTCTTC
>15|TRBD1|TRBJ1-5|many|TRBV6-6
CASRSIGQGNQPQHF
TGTGCCAGCAGGTCCATCGGACAGGGTAACCAGCCCCAGCATTTT
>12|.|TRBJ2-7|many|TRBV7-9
CASSLDWPEQYF
TGTGCCAGCAGCTTAGACTGGCCCGAGCAGTACTTC